This T cell receptor (beta chain) was sequenced during a study of identical twins. Germline lookup yields CDR1 SEHNR and CDR2 FQNEAQ (reference sequence). V shed 2 bases and J 6 bases; nucleotides not matched to a gene: 6. The CDR3 runs to 15 residues. TCRdb used MiXCR to reprocess the 5' RACE reads, holding one entry per CDR3 protein. The data hold approximately 230,000 distinct CDR3 sequences, with around 6.5% observed a single time. This clonotype has at least ten counts. In addition, the sample was reused for a study of T cells expressing NK-cell markers. That source adds: Out of eight donors sequenced, seven tested HCMV-seropositive and the remaining one seronegative.

The chain employs TRBV7-9 and TRBJ2-7; 11 bases line up with TRBD2. Sequenced input: CD8+ T cells sorted from blood. The clonotype was recovered from a woman aged 18-29 years in good health. CDR3 protein: CASSLTSGGSVEQYF. CDR3 DNA sequence: TGTGCCAGCAGCTTAACTAGCGGGGGAAGTGTCGAGCAGTACTTC.